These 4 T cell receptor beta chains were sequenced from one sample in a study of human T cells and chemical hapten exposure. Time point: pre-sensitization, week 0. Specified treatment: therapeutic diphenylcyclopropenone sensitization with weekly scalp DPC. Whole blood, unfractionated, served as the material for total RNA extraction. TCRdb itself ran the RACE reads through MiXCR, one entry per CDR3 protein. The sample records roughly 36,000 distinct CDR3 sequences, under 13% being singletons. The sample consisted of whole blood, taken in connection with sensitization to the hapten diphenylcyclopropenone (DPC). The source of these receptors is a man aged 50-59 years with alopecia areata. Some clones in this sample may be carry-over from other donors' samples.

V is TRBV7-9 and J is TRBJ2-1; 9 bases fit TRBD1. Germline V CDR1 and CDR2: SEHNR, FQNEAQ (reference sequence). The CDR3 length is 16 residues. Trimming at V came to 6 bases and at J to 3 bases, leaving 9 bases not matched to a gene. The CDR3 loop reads CASSSVRDRDYNEQFF. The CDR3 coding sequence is TGTGCCAGCAGTTCGGTCCGGGACAGGGACTACAATGAGCAGTTCTTC.

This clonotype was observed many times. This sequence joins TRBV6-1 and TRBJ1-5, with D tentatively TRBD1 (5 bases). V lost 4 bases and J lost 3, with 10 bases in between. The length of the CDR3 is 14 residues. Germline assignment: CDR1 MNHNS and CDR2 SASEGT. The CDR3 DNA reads TGTGCCAGCAGTGTGGGACTCTTCAATCAGCCCCAGCATTTT. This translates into CASSVGLFNQPQHF.

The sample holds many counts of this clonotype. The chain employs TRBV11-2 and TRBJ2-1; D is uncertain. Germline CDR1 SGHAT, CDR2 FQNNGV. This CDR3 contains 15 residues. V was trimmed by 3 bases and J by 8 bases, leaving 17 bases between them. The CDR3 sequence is CASSFSRSTGYEQFF. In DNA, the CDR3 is TGTGCCAGCAGCTTTTCACGCTCTACCGGGTATGAGCAGTTCTTC.

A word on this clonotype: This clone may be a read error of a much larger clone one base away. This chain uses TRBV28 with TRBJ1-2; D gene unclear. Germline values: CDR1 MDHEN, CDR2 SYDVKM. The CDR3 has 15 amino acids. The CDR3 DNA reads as TGTGCCAGCAGTTTAGTCAGCCGGGCGGGCGGCGGCTTCACCTTC. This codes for CASSLVSRAGGGFTF.